What follows describes a single TCR beta chain. Its specificity is unknown. This entry is derived from a study of T cell clones after liver transplantation. Overall study context: Post-transplant blood was tracked for graft-donor-reactive T cell clones identified in a pre-transplant mixed lymphocyte reaction. Three of the eight recipients were HCV-positive; the rest had non-autoimmune, non-viral transplant indications.

Overall study findings and caveats: Migration into the graft, not deletion, may explain lost graft donor-reactive T cells. Conclusions were preliminary, with small, heterogeneous patient groups.

Method: immunoSEQ multiplex PCR; TCRdb's copy keeps in-frame clones and lacks some. Found here are roughly 55,000 clones, about 69% of them singletons; the top ten hold 9.5% to 10%. The clonotype comes from a human patient who received a liver transplant. Some T cells may arise from the graft donor. The sample here was CD4+ T cells from blood, taken roughly 55 months after liver transplant.

The CDR3 spells CASSLYPPRGDGETEAFF. As DNA, the CDR3 is TGTGCCAGCAGTTTATACCCTCCCAGGGGAGACGGGGAGACTGAAGCTTTCTTT. J is TRBJ1-1 and V is TRBV28; D might be TRBD1 (6 bases). The CDR3 totals 18 residues. Germline V gene data show CDR1 as MDHEN and CDR2 as SYDVKM. Trimming took 1 base from V and 5 from J, leaving 23 bases between them.